Listed below are T cell receptor beta chains from one sample, sequenced in a study of blood T cell repertoires in COVID-19. Profiling relied on immunoSEQ multiplex PCR, and the TCRdb table lists in-frame clones only, not all of them. The sample has fewer than 150,000 clones; over 70% are singletons. What was sequenced was peripheral blood. These receptors all stem from a man older than 75 with acute or convalescent COVID-19. CDR3s include the opening cysteine and the closing phenylalanine or tryptophan. Fields, in order: J gene, D gene, clone size, V gene, CDR3 protein, CDR3 DNA. The D gene is left open where the match is weak. Clone size is not always given. Where it is, it says once, few, many or a class for expanded clones.

TRBJ2-3 TRBD2 . TRBV27 CASSLYPPGSGGFTDTQYF TGTGCCAGCAGTTTATACCCCCCAGGTAGCGGGGGTTTCACAGATACGCAGTATTTT
TRBJ2-3 . . TRBV5-1 CASSSSTGTQIPGHNEDTQYF TGCGCCAGCAGCTCATCTACCGGGACACAGATACCGGGACACAATGAGGATACGCAGTATTTT
TRBJ2-5 TRBD1 . TRBV5-1 CASSSGTARETQYF TGCGCCAGCAGCTCCGGGACAGCTCGAGAGACCCAGTACTTC
TRBJ2-7 . few TRBV7-8 CASSFAQGVRSYEQYF TGTGCCAGCAGCTTTGCTCAGGGTGTTCGTTCCTACGAGCAGTACTTC
TRBJ2-3 TRBD1 . TRBV28 CASSAGTDTDTQYF TGTGCCAGCAGTGCCGGGACAGACACAGATACGCAGTATTTT
TRBJ1-2 . once TRBV28 CASSSLSGWYGYTF TGTGCCAGCAGCTCCCTCTCCGGGTGGTACGGCTACACCTTC
TRBJ2-7 . . TRBV14 CASSQGSGTYSYEQYF TGTGCCAGCAGCCAAGGATCCGGGACATACTCCTACGAGCAGTACTTC
TRBJ2-1 . few TRBV11-2 CASSFAGAIYNEQFF TGTGCCAGCAGCTTCGCGGGGGCAATTTACAATGAGCAGTTCTTC
TRBJ2-7 . . TRBV9 CASNAGPGSYEQYF TGTGCCAGCAACGCCGGGCCGGGGTCCTACGAGCAGTACTTC
TRBJ2-7 TRBD1 . TRBV11-2 CASSLGQVAYEQYF TGTGCCAGCAGCCTAGGACAGGTTGCCTACGAGCAGTACTTC
TRBJ1-4 TRBD1 once TRBV18 CASSPPGTGYVEDEKLFF TGTGCCAGCTCACCACCGGGGACAGGGTATGTGGAGGATGAAAAACTGTTTTTT
TRBJ2-5 TRBD2 . TRBV3-1/TRBV3-2 CASSQIAGQETQYF TGTGCCAGCAGCCAAATAGCGGGTCAAGAGACCCAGTACTTC
TRBJ2-2 TRBD2 . TRBV6-2/TRBV6-3 CASSTVAGGHRELFF TGTGCCAGCAGCACAGTAGCGGGGGGTCACCGGGAGCTGTTTTTT
TRBJ2-2 . . TRBV30 CAWSLTRGTGELFF TGTGCCTGGAGTCTAACCAGGGGCACCGGGGAGCTGTTTTTT
TRBJ2-3 TRBD2 once TRBV6-1 CASSEHGLASDTQYF TGTGCCAGCAGTGAGCACGGACTAGCCTCAGATACGCAGTATTTT
TRBJ2-1 TRBD1 . TRBV28 CASGQGARNEQFF TGTGCCAGTGGACAGGGGGCGCGCAATGAGCAGTTCTTC
TRBJ1-2 . few TRBV9 CASSAVTISAGGYTF TGTGCCAGCAGCGCCGTTACGATTTCCGCAGGGGGCTACACCTTC
TRBJ1-4 . . TRBV9 CASSVGWGGGTSGEKLFF TGTGCCAGCAGCGTAGGGTGGGGTGGGGGCACCTCGGGTGAAAAACTGTTTTTT
TRBJ1-2 . . TRBV6-5 CASTPGTSDYGYTF TGTGCCAGCACCCCGGGGACTTCGGACTATGGCTACACCTTC
TRBJ2-7 TRBD1 . TRBV19 CASSSLTGDSYEQYF TGTGCCAGTAGTTCCCTGACAGGGGACTCCTACGAGCAGTACTTC
TRBJ1-1 . . TRBV18 CASSLSRDTEAFF TGTGCCAGCTCACTGTCCAGGGACACTGAAGCTTTCTTT
TRBJ2-3 TRBD2 . TRBV25-1 CASSEYSTSGADTQYF TGTGCCAGCAGTGAATATTCGACTAGCGGGGCAGATACGCAGTATTTT
TRBJ1-1 . once TRBV3-1/TRBV3-2 CASSQGRAFF TGTGCCAGCAGCCAAGGGAGGGCTTTCTTT
TRBJ2-2 . . TRBV3-1/TRBV3-2 CASSQISHLEGELFF TGTGCCAGCAGCCAAATAAGTCATCTGGAGGGGGAGCTGTTTTTT
TRBJ2-7 . . TRBV4-3 CASSQEKLSYEQYF TGCGCCAGCAGCCAAGAAAAGCTTTCCTACGAGCAGTACTTC
TRBJ2-3 TRBD2 few TRBV9 CASSATSGGRIDTQYF TGTGCCAGCAGCGCAACTAGCGGGGGGAGGATAGATACGCAGTATTTT
TRBJ2-7 . . TRBV19 CASSVGTLNYEQYF TGTGCCAGCAGTGTTGGGACTTTGAATTACGAGCAGTACTTC
TRBJ1-2 . . TRBV7-2 CASSLGQVLYGYTF TGTGCCAGCAGCTTAGGACAGGTTCTGTATGGCTACACCTTC
TRBJ2-7 . few TRBV5-1 CASSLEGVETYEQYF TGCGCCAGCAGCTTGGAGGGGGTAGAAACCTACGAGCAGTACTTC
TRBJ2-7 TRBD1 . TRBV2 CASSVSGTGLTYEQYF TGTGCCAGCAGTGTCTCAGGGACAGGGTTAACTTACGAGCAGTACTTC
TRBJ2-1 TRBD1 . TRBV7-9 CASSQGQYNEQFF TGTGCCAGCAGCCAGGGACAGTACAATGAGCAGTTCTTC
TRBJ2-7 TRBD1 many TRBV19 CASTSGQGTDEQYF TGTGCCAGTACCTCCGGACAGGGGACAGACGAGCAGTACTTC
TRBJ2-2 . . TRBV19 CASSTRRQEVGTGELFF TGTGCCAGTAGTACACGCCGACAGGAAGTTGGCACCGGGGAGCTGTTTTTT
TRBJ2-3 TRBD2 . TRBV2 CAGAGRAGVTDTQYF TGTGCCGGAGCAGGTCGGGCGGGGGTAACAGATACGCAGTATTTT
TRBJ1-1 . . TRBV3-1/TRBV3-2 CASSQLWGGGTEAFF TGTGCCAGCAGCCAACTCTGGGGGGGTGGCACTGAAGCTTTCTTT
TRBJ1-4 . . TRBV28 CASKGSGEKLFF TGTGCCAGCAAAGGGAGTGGAGAAAAACTGTTTTTT
TRBJ1-1 . . TRBV10-3 CAISAKGQLDGRMNTEAFF TGTGCCATCAGTGCCAAGGGGCAATTGGATGGGAGGATGAACACTGAAGCTTTCTTT
TRBJ2-7 . . TRBV6-2/TRBV6-3 CASSRGQSSYEQYF TGTGCCAGCAGTAGAGGACAGAGCTCCTACGAGCAGTACTTC
TRBJ2-7 . . TRBV19 CASSPGHGPYEQYF TGTGCCAGTAGTCCGGGACACGGGCCCTACGAGCAGTACTTC
TRBJ2-3 TRBD2 few TRBV9 CASTLSGGATDTQYF TGTGCCAGCACCCTTAGCGGGGGGGCAACAGATACGCAGTATTTT
TRBJ2-2 . . TRBV29-1 CSAQTRNTGELFF TGCAGCGCCCAGACAAGGAACACCGGGGAGCTGTTTTTT
TRBJ1-2 . . TRBV6-6 CASSYSGRVGGYTF TGTGCCAGCAGTTACTCGGGCAGGGTAGGTGGCTACACCTTC
TRBJ1-1 . . TRBV2 CASSYYGSLSEAFF TGTGCCAGCAGTTACTATGGTTCGCTTTCTGAAGCTTTCTTT
TRBJ2-3 TRBD1 . TRBV11-1 CASSTTGGGIDTQYF TGTGCCAGCAGCACGACAGGGGGAGGAATAGATACGCAGTATTTT
TRBJ2-1 . few TRBV5-1 CASREGVGYNEQFF TGCGCCAGCAGAGAGGGGGTTGGCTACAATGAGCAGTTCTTC